This TCR beta chain was captured by sequencing in a study of lymphopenia after photon versus proton radiotherapy. Study results and limitations: Relative stability marked proton patients; photon patients lost diversity and naive cells. In patients who died, overall survival fell as post-nadir TCR diversity dropped more.

Sequencing was performed with immunoSEQ multiplex PCR; in TCRdb, only in-frame clones are kept and a portion is missing. The sample carries more than 20,000 clones, 75% to 90% recorded once. This clone appeared once. What it binds is unknown. The receptor was derived from a young man with gastric cancer. The source material was peripheral blood, sampled from a patient treated with photon-based radiotherapy.

CDR3 coding DNA: TGTGCCAGTAGTAGCACCCCGGGAGACAGGGTGTATAGCAATCAGCCCCAGCATTTT. Translating it yields CASSSTPGDRVYSNQPQHF. The chain recombines TRBV19 with TRBJ1-5; 7 bases fit TRBD1. V dropped 4 bases and J dropped 0; count of bases not matched to a gene: 15. Germline V gene sequence: CDR1 LNHDA, CDR2 SQIVND (reference sequence). This CDR3 is built from 19 residues.